Listed here is a single T cell receptor (beta chain). The sample comes from a study of cytomegalovirus exposure and HLA in healthy donors. PCR used 60 Vbeta primers and 13 Jbeta primers. Profiled with immunoSEQ multiplex PCR; TCRdb holds only in-frame clones, not every one. The sample lists over 55,000 clones, 70% to 90% seen once, with approximately 6% in the top ten. Germline V gene data show CDR1 as MGHRA and CDR2 as YSYEKL. The CDR3 covers 15 residues. J was trimmed by 1 base and V by 2 bases; bases with no gene match: 4. The clonotype originates from a male donor in good health and CMV-seronegative. The specimen was PBMCs. V usage is TRBV4-1 and J usage is TRBJ1-1, with 7 bases fitting TRBD1. CDR3 region: CASSQFGQENTEAFF. The CDR3 nucleotides are TGCGCCAGCAGCCAATTTGGACAGGAGAACACTGAAGCTTTCTTT.